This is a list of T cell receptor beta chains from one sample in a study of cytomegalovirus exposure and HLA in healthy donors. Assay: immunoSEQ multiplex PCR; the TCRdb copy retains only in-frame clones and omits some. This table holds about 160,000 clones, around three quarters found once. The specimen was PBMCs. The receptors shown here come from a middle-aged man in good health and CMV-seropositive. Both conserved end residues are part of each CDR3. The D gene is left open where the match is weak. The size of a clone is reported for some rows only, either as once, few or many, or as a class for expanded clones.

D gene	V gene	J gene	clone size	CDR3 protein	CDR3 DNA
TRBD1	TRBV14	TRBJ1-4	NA	CASSQEDRGRTFSWSEKLFF	TGTGCCAGCAGCCAAGAAGACAGGGGGCGAACTTTCAGCTGGAGTGAAAAACTGTTTTTT
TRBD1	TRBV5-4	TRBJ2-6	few	CASSRPGQGPSGANVLTF	TGTGCCAGCAGCCGACCGGGACAGGGTCCCTCTGGGGCCAACGTCCTGACTTTC
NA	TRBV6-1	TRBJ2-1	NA	CASSRQSKGNEQFF	TGTGCCAGCAGCCGACAGTCTAAAGGGAATGAGCAGTTCTTC
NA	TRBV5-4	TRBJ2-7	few	CASSGLTTYEQYF	TGTGCCAGCAGCGGACTTACTACCTACGAGCAGTACTTC
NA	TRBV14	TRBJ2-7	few	CASSQEFGTAYSYEQYF	TGTGCCAGCAGCCAAGAGTTCGGCACAGCTTACTCCTACGAGCAGTACTTC
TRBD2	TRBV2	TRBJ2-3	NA	CASRLAGASGDTQYF	TGTGCCAGCAGGTTAGCGGGGGCCTCAGGAGATACGCAGTATTTT
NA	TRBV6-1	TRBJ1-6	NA	CASSSRSADSPLHF	TGTGCCAGCAGTTCCCGGAGTGCAGATTCACCCCTCCACTTT
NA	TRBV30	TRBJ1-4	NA	CAWSVRSTNEKLFF	TGTGCCTGGAGTGTGAGAAGTACTAATGAAAAACTGTTTTTT
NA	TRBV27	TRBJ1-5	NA	CASSYGSDSNQPQHF	TGTGCCAGCAGTTATGGGAGCGATTCCAATCAGCCCCAGCATTTT
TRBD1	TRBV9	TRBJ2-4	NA	CASSEGDRGPKNIQYF	TGTGCCAGCAGCGAGGGGGACAGGGGTCCCAAAAACATTCAGTACTTC
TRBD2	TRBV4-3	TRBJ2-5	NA	CASSQTSGGAYETQYF	TGCGCCAGCAGCCAAACCAGCGGGGGGGCGTATGAGACCCAGTACTTC
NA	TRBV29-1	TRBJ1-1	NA	CSVDPMTGGEAFF	TGCAGCGTTGACCCTATGACAGGTGGGGAAGCTTTCTTT
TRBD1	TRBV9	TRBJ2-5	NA	CASSGGQGAETQYF	TGTGCCAGCAGCGGCGGACAGGGGGCGGAGACCCAGTACTTC
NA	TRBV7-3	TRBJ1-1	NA	CASSLRSGTEAFF	TGTGCCAGCAGCTTAAGGTCCGGCACTGAAGCTTTCTTT
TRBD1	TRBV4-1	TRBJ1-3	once	CASSQDRTSGNTIYF	TGCGCCAGCAGCCAGGACAGGACATCTGGAAACACCATATATTTT
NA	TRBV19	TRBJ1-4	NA	CASSGRNNEKLFF	TGTGCCAGTAGTGGCAGGAATAATGAAAAACTGTTTTTT
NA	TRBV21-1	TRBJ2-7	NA	CAPPSGGQTYEQYF	TGTGCCCCCCCCTCAGGGGGCCAGACCTACGAGCAGTACTTC
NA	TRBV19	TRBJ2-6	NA	CASSTGPDGPTGANVLTF	TGTGCCAGTAGCACAGGGCCCGACGGTCCCACTGGGGCCAACGTCCTGACTTTC
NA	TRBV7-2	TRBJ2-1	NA	CASSRGQRLYNEQFF	TGTGCCAGCAGCCGCGGACAGAGATTATACAATGAGCAGTTCTTC
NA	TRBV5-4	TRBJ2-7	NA	CASSLGRDYEQYF	TGTGCCAGCAGCTTGGGACGGGACTACGAGCAGTACTTC
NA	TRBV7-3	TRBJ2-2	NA	CASSLLTRHSNTGELFF	TGTGCCAGCAGCCTTCTTACCCGACACTCGAACACCGGGGAGCTGTTTTTT
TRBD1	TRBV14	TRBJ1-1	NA	CASSQETGPRTEAFF	TGTGCCAGCAGCCAAGAGACAGGGCCTCGCACTGAAGCTTTCTTT
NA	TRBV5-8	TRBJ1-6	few	CASSLGQNIYF	TGTGCCAGCAGCTTGGGGCAGAACATATACTTT
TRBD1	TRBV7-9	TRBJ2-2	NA	CASSPRGQGPAGELFF	TGTGCCAGCAGCCCGAGGGGACAGGGACCAGCTGGGGAGCTGTTTTTT
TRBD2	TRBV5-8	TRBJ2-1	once	CASSLGALAGGQGEQFF	TGTGCCAGCAGCTTGGGAGCACTAGCGGGGGGGCAGGGTGAGCAGTTCTTC
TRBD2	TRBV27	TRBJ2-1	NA	CASSYRLAANEQFF	TGTGCCAGCAGTTATCGTCTAGCGGCCAATGAGCAGTTCTTC
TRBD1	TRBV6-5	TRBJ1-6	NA	CASSYGDSLNSPLHF	TGTGCCAGCAGTTACGGGGACAGCCTTAATTCACCCCTCCACTTT
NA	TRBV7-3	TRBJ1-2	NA	CASSSRSLGGYTF	TGTGCCAGCAGCTCTCGGTCGCTAGGCGGCTACACCTTC
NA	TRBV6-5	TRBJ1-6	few	CASSYSSDSPLHF	TGTGCCAGCAGTTACTCATCGGATTCACCCCTCCACTTT
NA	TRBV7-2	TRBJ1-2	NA	CASSLAAGLGTNYGYTF	TGTGCCAGCAGCTTAGCCGCTGGTCTCGGGACAAACTATGGCTACACCTTC
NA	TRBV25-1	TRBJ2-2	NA	CASRSGAGELFF	TGTGCCAGCAGGTCGGGGGCCGGGGAGCTGTTTTTT
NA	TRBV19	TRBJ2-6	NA	CASSPRHLGANVLTF	TGTGCCAGTAGTCCCCGACACCTCGGCGCCAACGTCCTGACTTTC
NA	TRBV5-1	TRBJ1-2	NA	CASSLEPLYGYTF	TGCGCCAGCAGCCTGGAGCCCCTGTATGGCTACACCTTC
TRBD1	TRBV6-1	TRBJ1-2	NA	CASSESRGTGMYYGYTF	TGTGCCAGCAGTGAAAGTCGGGGGACAGGAATGTACTATGGCTACACCTTC
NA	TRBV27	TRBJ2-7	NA	CASSLSNGRQDTSYEQYF	TGTGCCAGCAGTTTATCGAACGGACGCCAGGACACTTCCTACGAGCAGTACTTC
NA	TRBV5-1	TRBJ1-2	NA	CASSPGGAGTNYGYTF	TGCGCCAGCAGCCCGGGAGGGGCAGGGACCAACTATGGCTACACCTTC
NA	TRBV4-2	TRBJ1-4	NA	CASSQYLETNEKLFF	TGTGCCAGCAGCCAGTACCTAGAAACTAATGAAAAACTGTTTTTT
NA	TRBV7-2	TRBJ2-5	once	CASSPQTRAGETQYF	TGTGCCAGCAGCCCCCAAACTAGGGCGGGGGAGACCCAGTACTTC
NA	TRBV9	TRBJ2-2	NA	CASSVESQTGELFF	TGTGCCAGCAGCGTAGAATCCCAAACCGGGGAGCTGTTTTTT
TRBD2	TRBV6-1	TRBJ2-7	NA	CASSPPRGGSEQYF	TGTGCCAGCAGCCCCCCCCGGGGGGGTTCCGAGCAGTACTTC
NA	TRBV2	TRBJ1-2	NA	CASPPGYLSYGYTF	TGTGCCAGCCCCCCGGGGTATCTCTCCTATGGCTACACCTTC
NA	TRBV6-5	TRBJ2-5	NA	CASSYDPGAETQYF	TGTGCCAGCAGTTACGATCCAGGGGCAGAGACCCAGTACTTC